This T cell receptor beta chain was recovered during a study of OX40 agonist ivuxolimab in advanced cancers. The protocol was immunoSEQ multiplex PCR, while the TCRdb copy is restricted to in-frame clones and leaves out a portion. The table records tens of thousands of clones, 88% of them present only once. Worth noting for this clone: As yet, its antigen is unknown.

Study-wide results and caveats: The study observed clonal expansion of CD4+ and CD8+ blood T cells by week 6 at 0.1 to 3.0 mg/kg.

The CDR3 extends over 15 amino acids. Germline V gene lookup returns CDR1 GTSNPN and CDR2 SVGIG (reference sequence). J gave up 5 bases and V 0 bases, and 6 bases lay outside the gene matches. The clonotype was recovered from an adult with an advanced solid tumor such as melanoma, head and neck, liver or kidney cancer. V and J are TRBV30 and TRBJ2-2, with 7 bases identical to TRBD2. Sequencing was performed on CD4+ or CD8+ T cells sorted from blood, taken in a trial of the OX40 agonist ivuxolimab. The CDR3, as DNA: TGTGCCTGGAGTGTACCCCTAGCGGCTACCGGGGAGCTGTTTTTT. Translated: CAWSVPLAATGELFF.